This TCR beta chain was profiled in a study of T cell repertoires in cytomegalovirus infection. TCRdb re-analysed the reads in MiXCR, keeping a single row per CDR3 protein. The data contain some 130,000 distinct CDR3 sequences, roughly 32% of them singletons. Trimming pared 3 bases from V and 7 bases from J, leaving 13 bases between. CDR3 size: 14 residues. Per the germline V gene, CDR1 is SNHLY and CDR2 is FYNNEI. This clonotype was seen a handful of times. No antigen is known for it. The V call is TRBV2, the J call TRBJ2-1; possibly TRBD1 for D (6 bases). This material consisted of CD8+ T cells from cultured PBMCs, taken from culture after CMV antigen stimulation. This clonotype originated in a human donor in good health (CMV status not recorded). Some clones in this sample may be carry-over from other donors' samples. CDR3 protein: CASSDGQGFNEQFF. CDR3 nucleotides: TGTGCCAGCAGTGACGGGCAGGGGTTTAATGAGCAGTTCTTC.